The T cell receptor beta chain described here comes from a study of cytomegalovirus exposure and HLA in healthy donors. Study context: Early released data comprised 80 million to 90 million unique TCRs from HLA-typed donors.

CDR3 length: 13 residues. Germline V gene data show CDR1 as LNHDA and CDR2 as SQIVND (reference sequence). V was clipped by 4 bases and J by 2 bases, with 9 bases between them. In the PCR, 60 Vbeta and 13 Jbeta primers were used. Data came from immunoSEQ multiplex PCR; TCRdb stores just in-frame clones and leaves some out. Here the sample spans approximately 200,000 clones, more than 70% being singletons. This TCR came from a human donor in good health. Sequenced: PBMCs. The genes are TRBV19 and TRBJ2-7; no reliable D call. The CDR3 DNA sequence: TGTGCCAGTAGTACTCCCAGCGCCTACGAGCAGTACTTC. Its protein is CASSTPSAYEQYF.